This T cell receptor (beta chain) appears in the sequencing data of a study of blood T cell repertoires in COVID-19. V dropped 6 bases and J dropped 6 bases, with 14 bases sitting between them. The CDR3 loop spans 13 amino acids. From germline, CDR1 is MRHNA and CDR2 SNTAGT. Participant-given clinical history determined each cohort assignment. Donors in Cohort 3 who had recovered were those with two negative PCRs, healthcare professional clearance, or resolution of their symptoms. TCRdb's copy holds only in-frame clones and misses some; the assay was immunoSEQ multiplex PCR. This table holds about 140,000 clones, over 80% found once.

This clonotype was sampled from a man aged 55 to 69 who had recovered from COVID-19. The V call is TRBV6-4, the J call TRBJ1-1, with D maybe TRBD1 (5 bases). Sequencing was done on a sample of PBMCs or T cells enriched from blood (not recorded which). Here the CDR3 DNA reads TGTGCCAGCAGCCGAGACGGGGGAGCTGAAGCTTTCTTT. Translating gives CASSRDGGAEAFF.